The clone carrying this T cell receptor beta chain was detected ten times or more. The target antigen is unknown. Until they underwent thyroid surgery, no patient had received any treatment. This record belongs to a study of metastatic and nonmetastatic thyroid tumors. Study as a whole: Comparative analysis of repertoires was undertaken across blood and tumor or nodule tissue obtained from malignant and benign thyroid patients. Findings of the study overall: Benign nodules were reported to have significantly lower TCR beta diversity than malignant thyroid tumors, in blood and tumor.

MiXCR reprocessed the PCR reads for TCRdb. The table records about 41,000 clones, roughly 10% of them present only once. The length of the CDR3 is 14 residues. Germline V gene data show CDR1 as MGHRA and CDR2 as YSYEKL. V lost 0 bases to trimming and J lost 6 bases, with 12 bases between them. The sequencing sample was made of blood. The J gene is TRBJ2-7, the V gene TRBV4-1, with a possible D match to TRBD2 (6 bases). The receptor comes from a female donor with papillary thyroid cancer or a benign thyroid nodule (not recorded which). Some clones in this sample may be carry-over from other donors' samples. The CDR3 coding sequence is TGCGCCAGCAGCCAAGATAGCAGGAGGGGCGAGCAGTACTTC. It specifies CASSQDSRRGEQYF.